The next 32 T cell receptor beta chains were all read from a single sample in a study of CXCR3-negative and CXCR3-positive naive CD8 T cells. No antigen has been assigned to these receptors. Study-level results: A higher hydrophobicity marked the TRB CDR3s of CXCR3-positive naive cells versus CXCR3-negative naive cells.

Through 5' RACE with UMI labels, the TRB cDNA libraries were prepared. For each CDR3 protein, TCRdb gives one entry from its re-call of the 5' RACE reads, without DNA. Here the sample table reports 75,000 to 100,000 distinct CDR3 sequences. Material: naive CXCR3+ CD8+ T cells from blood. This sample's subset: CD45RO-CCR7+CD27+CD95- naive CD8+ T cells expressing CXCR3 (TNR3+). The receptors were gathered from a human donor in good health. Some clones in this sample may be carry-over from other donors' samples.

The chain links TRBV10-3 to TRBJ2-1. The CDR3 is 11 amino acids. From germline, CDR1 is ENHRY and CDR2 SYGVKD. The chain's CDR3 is CAISEVYEQFF.

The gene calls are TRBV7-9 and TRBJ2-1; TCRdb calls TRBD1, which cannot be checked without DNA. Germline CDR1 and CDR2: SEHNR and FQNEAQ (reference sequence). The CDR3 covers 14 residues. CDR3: CASSFEGAPGEQFF.

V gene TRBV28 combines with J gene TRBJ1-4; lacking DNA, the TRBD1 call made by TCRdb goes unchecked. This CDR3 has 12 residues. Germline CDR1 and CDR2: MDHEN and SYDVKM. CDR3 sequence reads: CASTGIREKLFF.

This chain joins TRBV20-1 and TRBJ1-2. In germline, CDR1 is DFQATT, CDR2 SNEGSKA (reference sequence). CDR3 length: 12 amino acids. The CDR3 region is CSASHGPDGYTF.

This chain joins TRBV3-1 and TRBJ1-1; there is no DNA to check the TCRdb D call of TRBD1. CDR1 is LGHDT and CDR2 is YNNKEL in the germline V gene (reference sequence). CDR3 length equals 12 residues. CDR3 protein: CASSQGQGEAFF.

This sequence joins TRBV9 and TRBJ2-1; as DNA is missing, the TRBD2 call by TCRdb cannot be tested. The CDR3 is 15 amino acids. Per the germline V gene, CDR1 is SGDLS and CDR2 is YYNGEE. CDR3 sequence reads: CASSVGGRTYNEQFF.

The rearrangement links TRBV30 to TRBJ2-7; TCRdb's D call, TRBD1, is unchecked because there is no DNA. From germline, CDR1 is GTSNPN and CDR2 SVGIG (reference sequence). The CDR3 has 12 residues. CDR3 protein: CAYKGDAYEQYF. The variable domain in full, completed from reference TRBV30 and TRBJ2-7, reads SQTIHQWPATLVQPVGSPLSLECTVEGTSNPNLYWYRQAAGRGLQLLFYSVGIGQISSEVPQNLSASRPQDRQFILSSKKLLLSDSGFYLCAYKGDAYEQYFGPGTRLTVT.

CDR3 in amino acids: CASSQDVTADYGYTF. This chain links TRBV4-3 with TRBJ1-2; TCRdb returns TRBD1, unconfirmable since there is no DNA. This CDR3 is 15 amino acids long. Germline V gene lookup returns CDR1 LGHNA and CDR2 YSLEER.

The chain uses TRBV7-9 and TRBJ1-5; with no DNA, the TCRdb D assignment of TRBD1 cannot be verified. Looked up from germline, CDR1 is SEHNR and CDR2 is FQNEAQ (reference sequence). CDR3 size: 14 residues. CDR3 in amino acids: CASSPPGGTQPQHF. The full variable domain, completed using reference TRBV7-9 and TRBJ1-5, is DTGVSQNPRHKITKRGQNVTFRCDPISEHNRLYWYRQTLGQGPEFLTYFQNEAQLEKSRLLSDRFSAERPKGSFSTLEIQRTEQGDSAMYLCASSPPGGTQPQHFGDGTRLSIL.

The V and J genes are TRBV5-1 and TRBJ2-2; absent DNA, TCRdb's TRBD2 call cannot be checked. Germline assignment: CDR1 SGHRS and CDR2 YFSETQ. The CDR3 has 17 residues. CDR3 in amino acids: CASSATSGRGGAGELFF.

CDR3 region: CASSLAGRDYEQYF. The chain uses TRBV28 and TRBJ2-7; the D gene TCRdb calls, TRBD1, cannot be checked with no DNA. This CDR3 comprises 14 residues. CDR1 MDHEN and CDR2 SYDVKM come from the germline V gene.

CDR3 residues: CASSFIFERGRENIQYF. The chain is built from TRBV7-2 and TRBJ2-4. The CDR3 runs 17 residues. Germline CDR1 reads SGHTA; CDR2 reads FQGNSA.

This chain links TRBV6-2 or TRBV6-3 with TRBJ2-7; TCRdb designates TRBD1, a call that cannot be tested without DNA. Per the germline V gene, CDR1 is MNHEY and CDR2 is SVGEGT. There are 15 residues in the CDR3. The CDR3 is CASSYLGPNSYEQYF.

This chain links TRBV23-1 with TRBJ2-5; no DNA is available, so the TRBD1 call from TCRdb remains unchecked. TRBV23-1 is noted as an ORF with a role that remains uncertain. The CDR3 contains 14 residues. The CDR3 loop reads CASNEGGAGETQYF.

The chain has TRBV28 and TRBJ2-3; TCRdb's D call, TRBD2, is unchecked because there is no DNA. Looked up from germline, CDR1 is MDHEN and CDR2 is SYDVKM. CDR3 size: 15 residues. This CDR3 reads CASSSGGPDTDTQYF.

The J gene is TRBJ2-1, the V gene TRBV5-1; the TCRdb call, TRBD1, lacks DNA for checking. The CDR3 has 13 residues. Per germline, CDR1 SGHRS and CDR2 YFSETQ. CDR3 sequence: CASSPLNPDEQFF.

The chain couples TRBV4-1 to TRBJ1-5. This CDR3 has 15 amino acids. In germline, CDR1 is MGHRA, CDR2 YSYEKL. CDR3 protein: CASSPERAGGQPQHF.

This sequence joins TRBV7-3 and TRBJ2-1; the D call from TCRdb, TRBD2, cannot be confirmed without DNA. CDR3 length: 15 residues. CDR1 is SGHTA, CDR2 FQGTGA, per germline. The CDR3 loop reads CASSLDGGTYNEQFF.

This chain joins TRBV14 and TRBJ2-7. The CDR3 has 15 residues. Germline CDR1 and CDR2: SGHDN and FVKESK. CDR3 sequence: CASSQEWQGSYEQYF.

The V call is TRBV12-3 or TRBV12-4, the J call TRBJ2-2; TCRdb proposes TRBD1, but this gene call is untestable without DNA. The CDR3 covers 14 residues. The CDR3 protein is CASSSGQYTGELFF.

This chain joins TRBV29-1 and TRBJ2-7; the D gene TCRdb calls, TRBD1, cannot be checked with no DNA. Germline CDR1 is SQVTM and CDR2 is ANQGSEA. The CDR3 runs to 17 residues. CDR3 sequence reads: CSVEGVLRGQANYEQYF.

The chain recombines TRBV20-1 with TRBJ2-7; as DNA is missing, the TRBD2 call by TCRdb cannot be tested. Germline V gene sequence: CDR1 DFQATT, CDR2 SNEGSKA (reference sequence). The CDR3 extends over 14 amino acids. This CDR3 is CSASGGGSYYEQYF.

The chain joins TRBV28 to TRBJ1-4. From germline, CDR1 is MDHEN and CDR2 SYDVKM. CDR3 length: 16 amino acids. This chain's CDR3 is CASSLTAFSTNEKLFF.

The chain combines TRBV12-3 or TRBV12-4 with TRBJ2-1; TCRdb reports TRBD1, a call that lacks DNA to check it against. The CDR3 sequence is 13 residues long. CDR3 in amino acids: CASSFGGANEQFF.

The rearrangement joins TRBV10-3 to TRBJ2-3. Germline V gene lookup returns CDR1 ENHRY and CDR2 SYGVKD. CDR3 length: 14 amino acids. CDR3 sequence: CAISESRGTDTQYF.

The CDR3: CASSLASGDDTQYF. The chain has TRBV7-6 and TRBJ2-3; TCRdb's D gene call, TRBD1, goes unchecked for lack of DNA. Germline CDR1 is SGHVS and CDR2 is FNYEAQ. The CDR3 runs to 14 residues.

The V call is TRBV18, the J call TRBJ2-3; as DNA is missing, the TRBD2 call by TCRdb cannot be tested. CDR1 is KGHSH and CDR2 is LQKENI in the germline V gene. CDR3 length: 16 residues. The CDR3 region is CASSPDVDYYTDTQYF.

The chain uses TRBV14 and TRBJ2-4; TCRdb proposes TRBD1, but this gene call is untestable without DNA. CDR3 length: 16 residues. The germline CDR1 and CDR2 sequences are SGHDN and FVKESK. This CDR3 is CASSQEIKDRKNIQYF.

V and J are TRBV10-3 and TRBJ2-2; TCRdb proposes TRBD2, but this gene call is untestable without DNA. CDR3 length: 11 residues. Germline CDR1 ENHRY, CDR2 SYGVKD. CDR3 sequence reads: CATLGDGELFF.

CDR3 protein: CASSQDGHLTLAGYTF. This chain joins TRBV4-1 and TRBJ1-2. From germline, CDR1 is MGHRA and CDR2 YSYEKL. The CDR3 is made up of 16 amino acids.

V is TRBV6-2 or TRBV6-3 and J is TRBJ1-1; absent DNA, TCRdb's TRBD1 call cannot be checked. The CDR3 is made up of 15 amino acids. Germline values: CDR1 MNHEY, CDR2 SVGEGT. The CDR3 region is CASSYQGSVSTEAFF.

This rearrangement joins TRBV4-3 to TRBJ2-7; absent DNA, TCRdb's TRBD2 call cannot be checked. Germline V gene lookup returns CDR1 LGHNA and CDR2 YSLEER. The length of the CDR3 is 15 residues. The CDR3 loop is CASSQDRGQLYEQYF.